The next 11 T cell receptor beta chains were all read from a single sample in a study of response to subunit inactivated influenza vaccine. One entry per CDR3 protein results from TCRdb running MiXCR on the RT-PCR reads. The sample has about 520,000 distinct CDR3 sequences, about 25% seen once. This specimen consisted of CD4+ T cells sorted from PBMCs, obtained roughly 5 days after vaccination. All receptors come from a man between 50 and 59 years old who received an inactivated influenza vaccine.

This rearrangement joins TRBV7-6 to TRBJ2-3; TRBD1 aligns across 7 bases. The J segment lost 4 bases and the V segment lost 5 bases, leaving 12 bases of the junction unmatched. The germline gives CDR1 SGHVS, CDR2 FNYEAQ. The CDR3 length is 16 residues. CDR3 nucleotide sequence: TGTGCCAGCAGCATAAGACAGGGATCACCCTCAGATACGCAGTATTTT. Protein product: CASSIRQGSPSDTQYF.

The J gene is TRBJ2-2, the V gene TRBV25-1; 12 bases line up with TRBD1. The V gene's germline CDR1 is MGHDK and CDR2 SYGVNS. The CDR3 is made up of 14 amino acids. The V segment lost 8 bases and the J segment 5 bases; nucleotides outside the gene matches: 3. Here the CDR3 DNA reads TGTGCCAGCCAGGGACAGGGGGCTACCGGGGAGCTGTTTTTT. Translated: CASQGQGATGELFF.

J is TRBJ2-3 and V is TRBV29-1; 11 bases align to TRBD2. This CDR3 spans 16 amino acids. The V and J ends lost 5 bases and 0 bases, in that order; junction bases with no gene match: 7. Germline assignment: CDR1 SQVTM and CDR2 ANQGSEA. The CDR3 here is CSVSTSGRSSTDTQYF. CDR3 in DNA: TGCAGCGTTAGTACTAGCGGGAGATCTAGCACAGATACGCAGTATTTT.

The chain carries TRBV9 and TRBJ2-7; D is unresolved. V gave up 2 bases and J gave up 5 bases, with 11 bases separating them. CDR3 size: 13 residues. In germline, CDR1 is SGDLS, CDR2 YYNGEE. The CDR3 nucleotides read TGTGCCAGCAGCGTCAGTCTTAGGCACGAGCAGTACTTC. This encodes CASSVSLRHEQYF.

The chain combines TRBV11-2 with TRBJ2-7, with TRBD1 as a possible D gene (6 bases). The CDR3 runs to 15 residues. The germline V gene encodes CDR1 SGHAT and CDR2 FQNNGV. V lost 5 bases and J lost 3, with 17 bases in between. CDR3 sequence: CASSQSRGTSYEQYF. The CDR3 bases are TGTGCCAGCAGCCAGTCGAGGGGGACAAGCTACGAGCAGTACTTC.

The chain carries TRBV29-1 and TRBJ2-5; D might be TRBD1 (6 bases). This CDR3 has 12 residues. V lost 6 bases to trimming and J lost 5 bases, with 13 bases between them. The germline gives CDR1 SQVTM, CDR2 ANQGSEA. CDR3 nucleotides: TGCAGCGTACAACAGGGTTGGGAGACCCAGTACTTC. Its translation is CSVQQGWETQYF.

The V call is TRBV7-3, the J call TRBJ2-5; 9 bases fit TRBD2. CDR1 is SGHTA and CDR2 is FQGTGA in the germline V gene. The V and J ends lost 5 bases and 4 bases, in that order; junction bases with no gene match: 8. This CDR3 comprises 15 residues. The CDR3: CASSQIAGAPETQYF. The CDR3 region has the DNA TGTGCCAGCAGCCAAATAGCGGGAGCCCCAGAGACCCAGTACTTC.

For the CDR3, the DNA is TGCAGTGCCCCCGGGACTAGCGGTCTCTACAATGAGCAGTTCTTC. Residues: CSAPGTSGLYNEQFF. V gene TRBV20-1 combines with J gene TRBJ2-1; 11 bases agree with TRBD2. Germline V gene sequence: CDR1 DFQATT, CDR2 SNEGSKA (reference sequence). The length of the CDR3 is 15 residues. Losses at the gene ends were 6 bases for V and 3 bases for J; bases not matched to a gene: 7.

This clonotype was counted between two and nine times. As DNA, the CDR3 is TGTGCCATCAGTCCAGCAAGGTCAGATACGCAGTATTTT. Translating gives CAISPARSDTQYF. The chain couples TRBV10-3 to TRBJ2-3; D call uncertain. The V and J ends lost 5 bases and 4 bases respectively, with 10 bases between them. The germline V gene has CDR1 ENHRY and CDR2 SYGVKD. The CDR3 covers 13 residues.

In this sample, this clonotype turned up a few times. The CDR3 region is CASSLVAPELAFF. CDR3 DNA sequence: TGTGCCAGCAGTTTAGTGGCGCCCGAGTTGGCTTTCTTT. The V gene is TRBV12-3 or TRBV12-4, the J gene TRBJ1-1; D gene ambiguous. V gave up 1 base and J gave up 11 bases, with 14 bases separating them. The CDR3 covers 13 residues.

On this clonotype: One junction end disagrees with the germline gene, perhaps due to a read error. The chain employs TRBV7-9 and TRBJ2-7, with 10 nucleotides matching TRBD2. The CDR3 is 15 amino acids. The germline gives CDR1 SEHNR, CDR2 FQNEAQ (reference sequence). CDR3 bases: TGTGCCAGCAGCCAGGGACTAGCGACACCCTATGAGCAGTACTTC. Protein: CASSQGLATPYEQYF.